This T cell receptor beta chain was identified in a study of shared clonotypes between healthy human individuals. The protocol was immunoSEQ multiplex PCR, while the TCRdb copy is restricted to in-frame clones and leaves out a portion. The table includes fewer than 800,000 clones, roughly 94% detected once. CDR3 length equals 14 residues. Trimming removed 5 bases at V and 0 bases at J, with 10 bases between. Germline loops: CDR1 SGHNT, CDR2 YENEEA. Positively selected for CCR7, the CD45RO-negative cells used as naive CD8 cells excluded terminally differentiated effector memory CD45RA+ cells. The chain employs TRBV11-3 and TRBJ2-5; possible D gene TRBD2, 6 bases. The TCR comes from a man younger than 45 in good health. The sample was naive CD8+ T cells sorted from blood. This CDR3 is CASSLGGNQETQYF. In nucleotides, the CDR3 is TGTGCCAGCAGCCTGGGGGGAAACCAAGAGACCCAGTACTTC.